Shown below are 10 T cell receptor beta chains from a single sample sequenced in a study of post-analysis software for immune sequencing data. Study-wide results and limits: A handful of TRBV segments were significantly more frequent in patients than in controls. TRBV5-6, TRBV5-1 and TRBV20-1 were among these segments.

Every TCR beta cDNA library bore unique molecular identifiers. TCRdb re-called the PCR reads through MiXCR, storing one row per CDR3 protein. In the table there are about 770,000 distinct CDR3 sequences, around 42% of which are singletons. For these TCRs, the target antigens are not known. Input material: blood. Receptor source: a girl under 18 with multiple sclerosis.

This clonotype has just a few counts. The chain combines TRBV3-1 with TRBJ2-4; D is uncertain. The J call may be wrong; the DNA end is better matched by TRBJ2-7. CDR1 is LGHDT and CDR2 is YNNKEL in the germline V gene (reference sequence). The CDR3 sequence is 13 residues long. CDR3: CASSQTWGYEQYF. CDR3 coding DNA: TGTGCCAGCAGCCAGACGTGGGGATACGAGCAGTACTTC.

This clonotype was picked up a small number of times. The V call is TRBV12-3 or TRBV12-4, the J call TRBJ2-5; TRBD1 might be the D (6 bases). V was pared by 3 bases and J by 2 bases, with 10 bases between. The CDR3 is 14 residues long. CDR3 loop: CASSFHRVQETQYF. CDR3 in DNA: TGTGCCAGCAGTTTCCACAGGGTACAAGAGACCCAGTACTTC.

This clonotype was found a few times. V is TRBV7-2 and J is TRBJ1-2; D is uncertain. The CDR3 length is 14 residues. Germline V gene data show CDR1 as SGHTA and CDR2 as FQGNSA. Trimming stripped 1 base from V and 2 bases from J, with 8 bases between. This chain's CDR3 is CASSLDFRNYGYTF. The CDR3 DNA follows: TGTGCCAGCAGCTTAGACTTCCGCAACTATGGCTACACCTTC. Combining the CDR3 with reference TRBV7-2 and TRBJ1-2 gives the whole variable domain GAGVSQSPSNKVTEKGKDVELRCDPISGHTALYWYRQSLGQGLEFLIYFQGNSAPDKSGLPSDRFSAERTGGSVSTLTIQRTQQEDSAVYLCASSLDFRNYGYTFGSGTRLTVV.

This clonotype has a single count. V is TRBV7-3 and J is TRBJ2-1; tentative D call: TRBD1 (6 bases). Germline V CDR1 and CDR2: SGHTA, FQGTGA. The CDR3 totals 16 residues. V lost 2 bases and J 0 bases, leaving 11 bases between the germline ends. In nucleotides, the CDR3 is TGTGCCAGCAGCTTATGGGGGCCGAGCTCCTACAATGAGCAGTTCTTC. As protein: CASSLWGPSSYNEQFF.

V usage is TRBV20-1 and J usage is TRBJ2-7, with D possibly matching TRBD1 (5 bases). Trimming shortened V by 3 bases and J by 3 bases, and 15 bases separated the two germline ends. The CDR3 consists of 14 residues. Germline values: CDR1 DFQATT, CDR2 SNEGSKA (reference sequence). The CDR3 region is CSASDPRVVYEQYF. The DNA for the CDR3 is TGCAGTGCTAGTGATCCCAGGGTGGTCTACGAGCAGTACTTC.

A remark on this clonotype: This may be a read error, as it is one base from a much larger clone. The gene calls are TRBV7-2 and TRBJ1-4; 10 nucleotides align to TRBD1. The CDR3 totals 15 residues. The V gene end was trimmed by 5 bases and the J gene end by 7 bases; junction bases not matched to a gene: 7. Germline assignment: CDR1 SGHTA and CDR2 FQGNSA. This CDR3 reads CASSGQGVRGEKLFF. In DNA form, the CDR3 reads TGTGCCAGCAGCGGACAGGGGGTGAGGGGTGAAAAACTGTTTTTT.

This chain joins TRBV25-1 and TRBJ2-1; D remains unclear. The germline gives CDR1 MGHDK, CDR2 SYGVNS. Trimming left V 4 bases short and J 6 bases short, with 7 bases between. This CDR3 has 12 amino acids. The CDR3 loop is CASSVQRNEQFF. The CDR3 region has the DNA TGTGCCAGCAGTGTCCAGCGCAATGAGCAGTTCTTC. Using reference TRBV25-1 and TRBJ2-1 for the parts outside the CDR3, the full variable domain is EADIYQTPRYLVIGTGKKITLECSQTMGHDKMYWYQQDPGMELHLIHYSYGVNSTEKGDLSSESTVSRIRTEHFPLTLESARPSHTSQYLCASSVQRNEQFFGPGTRLTVL.

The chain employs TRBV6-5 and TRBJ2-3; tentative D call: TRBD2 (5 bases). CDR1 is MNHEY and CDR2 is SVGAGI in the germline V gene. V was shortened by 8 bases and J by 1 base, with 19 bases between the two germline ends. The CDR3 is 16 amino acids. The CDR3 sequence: CASRKTGSGCTDTQYF. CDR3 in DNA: TGTGCCAGCCGTAAAACGGGATCCGGGTGCACAGATACGCAGTATTTT.

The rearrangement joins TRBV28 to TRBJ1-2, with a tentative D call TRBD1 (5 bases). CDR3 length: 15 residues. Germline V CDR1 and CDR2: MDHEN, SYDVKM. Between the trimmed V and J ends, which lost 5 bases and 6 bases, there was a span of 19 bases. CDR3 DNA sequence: TGTGCCAGCAGTCCCCCAGTAGGGGCGGGGGATGGCTACACCTTC. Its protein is CASSPPVGAGDGYTF.

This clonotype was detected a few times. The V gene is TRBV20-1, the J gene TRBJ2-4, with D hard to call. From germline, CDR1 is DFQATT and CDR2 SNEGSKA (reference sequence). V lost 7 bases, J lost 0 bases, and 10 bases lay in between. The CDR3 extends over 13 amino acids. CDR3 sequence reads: CSVVSLAKNIQYF. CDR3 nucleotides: TGCAGTGTGGTCAGCCTAGCCAAAAACATTCAGTACTTC.